These 31 T cell receptor beta chains were all obtained from the same sample, sequenced in a study of cytomegalovirus exposure and HLA in healthy donors (dated by TCRdb to between 2016 and 2019). The library relied on the immunoSEQ multiplex PCR assay. A mixture of 60 forward primers for TCR Vbeta segments and 13 reverse primers for TCR Jbeta segments was used in the multiplex PCR. Not all clones reach the TCRdb copy of this immuneACCESS table, which keeps in-frame sequences only. Checked studies attribute under half of the gap to unresolved V genes and leave the rest unexplained. The sample has roughly 120,000 clones on record, 65% to 85% of them singletons. The leading ten clones occupy around 0.24% of the sample. The sequencing sample was made of PBMCs. The source of these receptors is a man aged 45-60 years in good health and CMV-seronegative.

The CDR3 sequence is CASSPTNRLGEQFF. CDR3 sequence (DNA): TGCGCCAGCAGCCCTACCAATCGACTAGGTGAGCAGTTCTTC. V and J are TRBV4-3 and TRBJ2-1, with D perhaps TRBD2 (6 bases). The CDR3 sequence is 14 residues long. V shed 4 bases and J shed 9 bases, with 16 bases lying between them. CDR1 LGHNA and CDR2 YSLEER come from the germline V gene.

This clone was detected only a few times. V and J are TRBV6-6 and TRBJ1-6, with 7 bases lining up with TRBD1. With V trimmed by 1 base and J by 18 bases, 15 bases remained unmatched. Germline loops: CDR1 MNHNY, CDR2 SVGAGI (reference sequence). This CDR3 contains 15 residues. As DNA, the CDR3 is TGTGCCAGCAGTTACTTGGTGGAGGGGGCGGTTGGTCACCACTTT. This translates into CASSYLVEGAVGHHF.

V gene TRBV4-3 combines with J gene TRBJ2-1; 11 bases agree with TRBD2. V lost 6 bases to trimming and J lost 3 bases; unmatched junction nucleotides: 4. This CDR3 contains 15 residues. Germline V CDR1 and CDR2: LGHNA, YSLEER. The CDR3 bases are TGCGCCAGCAGACCGACTAGCGGGGACTACAATGAGCAGTTCTTC. Translating it yields CASRPTSGDYNEQFF.

This chain links TRBV5-1 with TRBJ2-7; 10 nucleotides match TRBD1. CDR1 and CDR2 from the germline V gene are SGHRS and YFSETQ. V lost 7 bases, J lost 5 bases, and 15 bases stayed unmatched. The CDR3 contains 16 residues. The CDR3 protein is CASRSLAGTGANEQYF. The DNA for the CDR3 is TGCGCCAGCCGATCTCTCGCCGGGACAGGGGCCAACGAGCAGTACTTC.

This chain links TRBV2 with TRBJ2-2; D unresolved. The CDR3 loop spans 15 amino acids. Trimming removed 5 bases from V and 2 bases from J, with 12 bases in between. CDR1 is SNHLY and CDR2 is FYNNEI in the germline V gene. CDR3 in DNA: TGTGCCAGCAGTCCACGGTCCTTCAACACCGGGGAGCTGTTTTTT. This codes for CASSPRSFNTGELFF.

The table lists this clone with a few counts. This chain joins TRBV6-4 and TRBJ1-6; D perhaps matches TRBD1 (6 bases). There are 17 residues in the CDR3. Between the trimmed V and J ends, which lost 4 bases and 5 bases, there was a span of 18 bases. Germline V gives CDR1 MRHNA, CDR2 SNTAGT. The CDR3 region is CASSVIGGAGDNSPLHF. CDR3 in DNA: TGTGCCAGCAGTGTGATCGGTGGGGCAGGGGATAATTCACCCCTCCACTTT.

Written as DNA, the CDR3 is TGTGCCAGCACCCCGAGCTACGAGCAGTACTTC. Translated, it gives CASTPSYEQYF. The chain employs TRBV2 and TRBJ2-7; no firm D call. CDR1 and CDR2 from the germline V gene are SNHLY and FYNNEI. V lost 7 bases and J 3 bases, leaving 7 bases between the germline ends. This CDR3 contains 11 residues. Together with reference TRBV2 and TRBJ2-7, the CDR3 gives the full variable domain: EPEVTQTPSHQVTQMGQEVILRCVPISNHLYFYWYRQILGQKVEFLVSFYNNEISEKSEIFDDQFSVERPDGSNFTLKIRSTKLEDSAMYFCASTPSYEQYFGPGTRLTVT.

V is TRBV2 and J is TRBJ1-5, with 8 bases that match TRBD1. From germline, CDR1 is SNHLY and CDR2 FYNNEI. Losses at the gene ends were 2 bases for V and 3 bases for J; bases not matched to a gene: 6. The CDR3 sequence is 16 residues long. The CDR3 DNA is TGTGCCAGCAGTGAATTGGCAGGGGGCCTCAATCAGCCCCAGCATTTT. Translated: CASSELAGGLNQPQHF.

Notes on this clone: The germline gene is not matched at one end of the junction; a read error may be the cause. The chain carries TRBV6-1 and TRBJ2-5; 12 positions match TRBD2. Germline V gene lookup returns CDR1 MNHNS and CDR2 SASEGT. The CDR3 loop spans 16 amino acids. CDR3 bases: TGTGCCAGCAGGGAAGGACTAGCGGGGATTTATGAGACCCAGTACTTC. It specifies CASREGLAGIYETQYF.

The chain combines TRBV5-6 with TRBJ1-2; D unresolved. Germline values: CDR1 SGHDT, CDR2 YYEEEE. CDR3 length: 16 amino acids. Trimming pared 0 bases from V and 0 bases from J, leaving 12 bases between. The CDR3 region is CASSLAKDLTNYGYTF. The CDR3 DNA follows: TGTGCCAGCAGCTTGGCCAAGGACTTAACTAACTATGGCTACACCTTC.

This clone was picked up a small number of times. The V and J genes are TRBV27 and TRBJ1-2, with D maybe TRBD1 (6 bases). V was clipped by 3 bases and J by 2 bases, with 16 bases between them. CDR1 is MNHEY and CDR2 is SMNVEV in the germline V gene (reference sequence). The CDR3 has 16 residues. The chain's CDR3 is CASSFNRELLNYGYTF. The CDR3 DNA reads as TGTGCCAGCAGTTTCAACAGGGAATTACTAAACTATGGCTACACCTTC.

The J gene is TRBJ1-5, the V gene TRBV28; D may be TRBD1 (6 bases). The germline V gene encodes CDR1 MDHEN and CDR2 SYDVKM. This CDR3 has 12 amino acids. The V end was cut by 9 bases, the J end by 4 bases, with 10 bases between. The CDR3 region is CASTGSNQPQHF. In nucleotides, the CDR3 is TGTGCCAGTACAGGGTCGAATCAGCCCCAGCATTTT.

The rearrangement uses TRBV7-9 and TRBJ2-6; 9 bases fit TRBD2. Per germline, CDR1 SEHNR and CDR2 FQNEAQ (reference sequence). Unmatched junction bases numbered 11, after V lost 11 bases and J lost 0 bases. The CDR3 is 17 amino acids. Written as DNA, the CDR3 is TGTGCCGGTACAATAGCGGGGGTTTACTCTGGGGCCAACGTCCTGACTTTC. This translates into CAGTIAGVYSGANVLTF.

V gene TRBV28 combines with J gene TRBJ1-1, with D perhaps matching TRBD1 (6 bases). Trimming shortened V by 6 bases and J by 3 bases, and 20 bases separated the two germline ends. Germline V gene sequence: CDR1 MDHEN, CDR2 SYDVKM. The CDR3 has 16 amino acids. The CDR3 region has the DNA TGTGCCAGCAGCCAAATAACCACAGGGATCTACACTGAAGCTTTCTTT. Translating it yields CASSQITTGIYTEAFF.

This chain joins TRBV6-6 and TRBJ1-1; D unresolved. The CDR3 contains 12 residues. Trimming took off 6 bases at V and 4 bases at J, with 9 bases between the two ends. The germline V gene encodes CDR1 MNHNY and CDR2 SVGAGI (reference sequence). Here the CDR3 DNA reads TGTGCCAGCAGCATGGAGGGCACTGAAGCTTTCTTT. Translation: CASSMEGTEAFF.

To note about this clone: One end of the junction does not line up with germline, which may come from a read error. The rearrangement links TRBV7-7 to TRBJ2-2; tentatively, D is TRBD1 (6 bases). Germline CDR1 is SSHAT and CDR2 is FNYEAQ (reference sequence). The CDR3 loop spans 15 amino acids. CDR3 bases: TGTGCTAGCAGCCCCGACAGGCCGAACACCGGGGAGCTGTTTTTT. Its protein product is CASSPDRPNTGELFF.

The rearrangement uses TRBV19 and TRBJ2-1; 9 bases fit TRBD2. V was clipped by 9 bases and J by 10 bases; unmatched bases: 10. In germline, CDR1 is LNHDA, CDR2 SQIVND (reference sequence). There are 13 residues in the CDR3. The CDR3 sequence is CASLLAGGGEQFF. The CDR3 DNA is TGTGCCAGCCTATTGGCGGGAGGGGGGGAGCAGTTCTTC.

The chain employs TRBV6-5 and TRBJ1-1; 7 bases fit TRBD1. The CDR3 sequence is 12 residues long. The trim removed 8 bases at V and 6 bases at J, leaving 6 bases unmatched. Germline V lookup: CDR1 MNHEY, CDR2 SVGAGI. The CDR3 loop reads CASHRGNSEAFF. CDR3 DNA: TGTGCCAGCCACAGGGGTAATTCTGAAGCTTTCTTT.

The chain couples TRBV30 to TRBJ1-6, with D tentatively TRBD1 (5 bases). The V gene's germline CDR1 is GTSNPN and CDR2 SVGIG (reference sequence). CDR3 length: 14 residues. The ends were cut back, 8 bases at V and 7 bases at J, with 18 bases in the middle. Here the CDR3 reads CAAQQGARNSPLHF. CDR3 in DNA: TGTGCCGCACAACAAGGGGCGAGGAATTCACCCCTCCACTTT. The full variable domain, in which reference TRBV30 and TRBJ1-6 provide the parts outside the CDR3, is SQTIHQWPATLVQPVGSPLSLECTVEGTSNPNLYWYRQAAGRGLQLLFYSVGIGQISSEVPQNLSASRPQDRQFILSSKKLLLSDSGFYLCAAQQGARNSPLHFGNGTRLTVT.

The chain joins TRBV2 to TRBJ1-5; D may be TRBD1 (5 bases). The germline gives CDR1 SNHLY, CDR2 FYNNEI. V dropped 6 bases and J dropped 4 bases, with 13 bases sitting between them. This CDR3 comprises 14 residues. This CDR3 reads CASRETGFNQPQHF. CDR3 nucleotides: TGTGCCAGCAGAGAAACAGGTTTTAATCAGCCCCAGCATTTT.

The chain has TRBV6-1 and TRBJ2-5, with 7 bases fitting TRBD2. Germline trimming cut 7 bases from V and 1 base from J; bases unmatched to any gene: 3. CDR1 is MNHNS, CDR2 SASEGT, per germline. This CDR3 spans 13 amino acids. CDR3 coding DNA: TGTGCCAGCATTACGGGGGGCCAAGAGACCCAGTACTTC. This gives the protein CASITGGQETQYF.

The rearrangement uses TRBV9 and TRBJ2-2, with D possibly matching TRBD1 (5 bases). The germline V gene has CDR1 SGDLS and CDR2 YYNGEE. The CDR3 consists of 16 residues. V was pared by 0 bases and J by 6 bases, with 15 bases between. CDR3 amino acids: CASSVGIKTDPGELFF. In nucleotides, the CDR3 is TGTGCCAGCAGCGTAGGAATCAAGACAGACCCCGGGGAGCTGTTTTTT.

This clone appeared a few times. The CDR3 region is CASSQNRQGINTEAFF. Written as DNA, the CDR3 is TGCGCCAGCAGCCAAAATCGACAGGGGATAAACACTGAAGCTTTCTTT. The chain has TRBV4-3 and TRBJ1-1; TRBD1 matches at 8 bases. V shed 2 bases, J shed 2 bases, and the junction held 7 bases outside the gene matches. The CDR3 has 16 amino acids. Germline loops: CDR1 LGHNA, CDR2 YSLEER.

The chain uses TRBV9 and TRBJ1-2, with a weak D call TRBD1 (5 bases). The CDR3 has 15 amino acids. Germline CDR1 reads SGDLS; CDR2 reads YYNGEE. V was pared by 0 bases and J by 2 bases, with 11 bases between. DNA for the CDR3: TGTGCCAGCAGCGTAGGCGGGGACCTCAACTATGGCTACACCTTC. It yields the protein CASSVGGDLNYGYTF.

The rearrangement links TRBV5-4 to TRBJ1-5; 8 bases are a match to TRBD1. Germline V lookup: CDR1 SGHNT, CDR2 YYREEE (reference sequence). With 3 bases clipped from V and 5 bases from J, the junction kept 7 bases outside the gene matches. There are 15 residues in the CDR3. The CDR3: CASSSSDRADQPQHF. DNA for the CDR3: TGTGCCAGCAGCTCATCGGACAGGGCGGATCAGCCCCAGCATTTT.

The chain employs TRBV6-5 and TRBJ2-7, with D uncertain. V was shortened by 0 bases and J by 6 bases, with 12 bases between the two germline ends. Germline CDR1 MNHEY, CDR2 SVGAGI. The CDR3 runs to 14 residues. The CDR3 nucleotides are TGTGCCAGCAGTTACTCAGTAGGTACGGGCGAGCAGTACTTC. Its translation: CASSYSVGTGEQYF.

This rearrangement joins TRBV7-2 to TRBJ2-1, with a tentative D call TRBD2 (7 bases). This CDR3 is 15 amino acids long. Deletions cut 5 bases from V and 4 bases from J, with 15 bases between. The germline CDR1 and CDR2 sequences are SGHTA and FQGNSA. The CDR3 loop is CASSQGRGRYNEQFF. CDR3 bases: TGTGCCAGCAGCCAGGGGCGGGGGCGATACAATGAGCAGTTCTTC. The full variable domain, in which reference TRBV7-2 and TRBJ2-1 provide the parts outside the CDR3, is GAGVSQSPSNKVTEKGKDVELRCDPISGHTALYWYRQSLGQGLEFLIYFQGNSAPDKSGLPSDRFSAERTGGSVSTLTIQRTQQEDSAVYLCASSQGRGRYNEQFFGPGTRLTVL.

Remarks on this clone: The same CDR3 can be traced to other DNA sequences in this sample. This chain connects TRBV29-1 to TRBJ2-7; weak D call: TRBD2 (6 bases). The CDR3 loop spans 14 amino acids. Germline CDR1 SQVTM, CDR2 ANQGSEA. Trimming took off 6 bases at V and 6 bases at J, with 21 bases between the two ends. CDR3 in DNA: TGCAGCGTCGGACGACCTAGCGAGGGTAGCGAGCAGTACTTC. Amino acid sequence: CSVGRPSEGSEQYF.

CDR3 sequence: CASSSTRQETQYF. The CDR3 DNA follows: TGTGCCAGCAGCTCCACTCGGCAAGAGACCCAGTACTTC. The chain links TRBV7-2 to TRBJ2-5, with D unresolved. This CDR3 comprises 13 residues. CDR1 and CDR2 (germline): SGHTA, FQGNSA. Trimming removed 4 bases from V and 2 bases from J, with 8 bases in between.

The chain employs TRBV9 and TRBJ2-1; 14 bases agree with TRBD2. The V gene end was trimmed by 3 bases and the J gene end by 9 bases; junction bases not matched to a gene: 5. Germline values: CDR1 SGDLS, CDR2 YYNGEE. The CDR3 contains 15 residues. The CDR3 reads CASSAGTSGRTEQFF. In DNA form, the CDR3 reads TGTGCCAGCAGCGCCGGGACTAGCGGGAGAACTGAGCAGTTCTTC.

There are a few counts of this clone. The chain carries TRBV7-2 and TRBJ2-7; no clear D. The CDR3 sequence is 13 residues long. Germline CDR1 and CDR2: SGHTA and FQGNSA. V lost 7 bases and J lost 7, with 17 bases in between. CDR3 bases: TGTGCCAGCACCCTGACACCGATTCAGGAGCAGTACTTC. Protein sequence: CASTLTPIQEQYF.